The source of this TCR beta chain is a study of TIL therapy for anti-PD-1-resistant metastatic lung cancer. Study information: Half of patients were current or former smokers. Median tumor mutation burden was 1.5 mutations per megabase.

The libraries were made with immunoSEQ v3. Sequencing used immunoSEQ multiplex PCR; TCRdb keeps in-frame clones, though not all of them. The table lists thousands of clones, around 75% of them singletons. Time point denoted: pre-treatment sample, taken before nivolumab and TIL therapy. Most excised metastases sampled were pleural nodules or supraclavicular lymph nodes. Patients were adults with stage 4 NSCLC. This CDR3 has 14 amino acids. Unmatched junction bases numbered 8, after V lost 7 bases and J lost 5 bases. Germline CDR1 is MNHNS and CDR2 is SASEGT. Details on this clone: Its antigen remains unidentified.

Study-level points and caveats: Patients were highly selected, enriched for treatment-naive, never-smoker and oncogene-addicted cases.

Material: tumor tissue, obtained at baseline. The TCR was taken from a person aged 25 to 80 with non-small cell lung cancer. The chain links TRBV6-1 to TRBJ2-5, with 9 bases lining up with TRBD1. This CDR3 reads CASNPGQGRETQYF. The CDR3 DNA follows: TGTGCCAGCAATCCGGGACAGGGCAGGGAGACCCAGTACTTC.